A selection of T cell receptor beta chains follows, all from one sample in a study of T cell responses to AZD1222 COVID-19 vaccine. Sequenced by immunoSEQ multiplex PCR; TCRdb stores in-frame clones only, minus some. The table records about 170,000 clones, over 85% of them present only once. This specimen consisted of peripheral blood, obtained on day 0 of AZD1222 vaccination. All receptors derive from an adult in good health. CDR3s include the opening cysteine and the closing phenylalanine or tryptophan. A D gene is named only where the DNA matches it firmly. The size of a clone is reported for some rows only, either as once, few or many, or as a class for expanded clones.

D	size	V	length	J	CDR3	DNA
NA	NA	TRBV7-2	16	TRBJ1-3	CASSLDPIGPGNTIYF	TGTGCCAGCAGCTTAGACCCTATAGGGCCTGGAAACACCATATATTTT
NA	NA	TRBV19	13	TRBJ1-1	CASSILRNTEAFF	TGTGCCAGTAGTATATTGCGGAACACTGAAGCTTTCTTT
TRBD1	NA	TRBV25-1	14	TRBJ1-1	CASSDYRGPTEAFF	TGTGCCAGCAGTGACTATAGGGGGCCAACTGAAGCTTTCTTT
TRBD1	NA	TRBV3-1/TRBV3-2	14	TRBJ2-1	CASRLQGVVDEQFF	TGTGCCAGCCGCCTTCAGGGGGTAGTCGATGAGCAGTTCTTC
TRBD2	NA	TRBV5-1	17	TRBJ2-5	CASSPGTSGGHKETQYF	TGCGCCAGCAGCCCTGGGACTAGCGGGGGGCATAAAGAGACCCAGTACTTC
NA	NA	TRBV2	14	TRBJ1-3	CASGRGPSGNTIYF	TGTGCCAGCGGGCGCGGGCCTTCTGGAAACACCATATATTTT
NA	NA	TRBV18	14	TRBJ2-3	CASSHESAPDTQYF	TGTGCCAGCTCACATGAGTCGGCTCCAGATACGCAGTATTTT
NA	NA	TRBV16	15	TRBJ1-2	CASSHSNPLEYGYTF	TGTGCCAGCAGCCATTCGAACCCTCTTGAGTATGGCTACACCTTC
TRBD1	NA	TRBV7-8	15	TRBJ1-1	CASSLTSGGRTEAFF	TGTGCCAGCAGCCTCACGTCAGGGGGCCGGACTGAAGCTTTCTTT
TRBD2	NA	TRBV7-8	16	TRBJ2-1	CASSLLAGGLGDEQFF	TGTGCCAGCAGCTTGCTAGCGGGAGGGCTAGGCGATGAGCAGTTCTTC
NA	NA	TRBV7-6	16	TRBJ1-2	CASSSNSGVGWNGYTF	TGTGCCAGCAGCTCCAATAGTGGGGTAGGGTGGAATGGCTACACCTTC
NA	NA	TRBV15	14	TRBJ1-4	CATSTRPTNEKLFF	TGTGCCACCAGCACACGCCCTACTAATGAAAAACTGTTTTTT
NA	NA	TRBV27	12	TRBJ2-7	CASSLGGYEQYF	TGTGCCAGCAGTTTAGGTGGCTACGAGCAGTACTTC
NA	NA	TRBV16	16	TRBJ1-2	CASSQTRDGGWDGYTF	TGTGCCAGCAGCCAAACCCGGGACGGGGGATGGGATGGCTACACCTTC
TRBD2	once	TRBV19	16	TRBJ2-2	CASSIWREGHDGELFF	TGTGCCAGTAGTATATGGCGGGAGGGCCATGACGGGGAGCTGTTTTTT
TRBD2	few	TRBV6-1	15	TRBJ2-5	CASSEVSGNQETQYF	TGTGCCAGCAGTGAAGTCAGCGGGAACCAAGAGACCCAGTACTTC
NA	few	TRBV6-1	16	TRBJ2-2	CASSESRNQYTGELFF	TGTGCCAGCAGTGAGTCCAGGAATCAATACACCGGGGAGCTGTTTTTT
TRBD2	NA	TRBV9	17	TRBJ2-1	CASSVDLAGGLRNEQFF	TGTGCCAGCAGCGTAGATCTAGCGGGAGGGTTGAGGAATGAGCAGTTCTTC
NA	NA	TRBV30	13	TRBJ2-7	CAWSPGRGNEQYF	TGTGCCTGGAGTCCCGGGAGAGGCAACGAGCAGTACTTC
NA	NA	TRBV6-5	13	TRBJ1-6	CATGRIYNSPLHF	TGTGCTACGGGACGGATCTATAATTCACCCCTCCACTTT
TRBD1	NA	TRBV30	15	TRBJ2-7	CAWSPPDRTSYEQYF	TGTGCCTGGAGTCCCCCGGACAGGACTTCCTACGAGCAGTACTTC
NA	NA	TRBV30	11	TRBJ2-6	CACSGANVLTF	TGTGCCTGCTCTGGGGCCAACGTCCTGACTTTC
TRBD1	NA	TRBV2	14	TRBJ1-2	CASSSIQGNYGYTF	TGTGCCAGCAGTTCGATACAGGGGAACTATGGCTACACCTTC
NA	NA	TRBV12-3/TRBV12-4	13	TRBJ1-2	CASSYRLNYGYTF	TGTGCCAGCAGTTACAGGCTAAACTATGGCTACACCTTC
NA	NA	TRBV5-1	15	TRBJ2-1	CASSLGWASYNEQFF	TGCGCCAGCAGCCTGGGGTGGGCGAGCTACAATGAGCAGTTCTTC
NA	few	TRBV7-8	16	TRBJ1-5	CASSLDWNGGNQPQHF	TGTGCCAGCAGCTTGGACTGGAATGGGGGCAATCAGCCCCAGCATTTT
NA	NA	TRBV5-1	14	TRBJ1-5	CASRAGGDNQPQHF	TGCGCCAGCAGAGCGGGGGGCGACAATCAGCCCCAGCATTTT
NA	NA	TRBV10-3	14	TRBJ1-2	CAIRRGEGDYGYTF	TGTGCCATCCGCCGAGGAGAGGGGGACTATGGCTACACCTTC
TRBD2	NA	TRBV18	16	TRBJ2-5	CASSPASGRAGETQYF	TGTGCCAGCTCACCTGCGAGCGGGAGGGCCGGAGAGACCCAGTACTTC
NA	NA	TRBV5-1	17	TRBJ2-1	CASSLDPTQRGNNEQFF	TGCGCCAGCAGCTTGGACCCAACGCAGCGAGGAAACAATGAGCAGTTCTTC
NA	NA	TRBV28	13	TRBJ2-2	CASSLAHTGELFF	TGTGCCAGCAGTTTAGCTCACACCGGGGAGCTGTTTTTT
NA	NA	TRBV5-1	13	TRBJ2-5	CASSLVGWETQYF	TGCGCCAGCAGCTTGGTTGGGTGGGAGACCCAGTACTTC
NA	NA	TRBV29-1	13	TRBJ1-5	CSAGTDSNQPQHF	TGCAGCGCAGGGACGGATAGCAATCAGCCCCAGCATTTT
NA	NA	TRBV4-1	14	TRBJ2-1	CASSQVSAANEQFF	TGCGCCAGCAGCCAAGTGTCCGCCGCCAATGAGCAGTTCTTC
TRBD2	NA	TRBV6-6	14	TRBJ2-7	CASSYSGGWYEQYF	TGTGCCAGCAGTTACTCGGGGGGGTGGTACGAGCAGTACTTC
NA	once	TRBV10-2	15	TRBJ2-3	CASIRQAISTDTQYF	TGCGCCAGCATTAGACAGGCCATTAGCACAGATACGCAGTATTTT
NA	NA	TRBV27	16	TRBJ2-3	CASSLRFMRGSDTQYF	TGTGCCAGCAGTTTACGCTTCATGAGGGGATCAGATACGCAGTATTTT
TRBD1	NA	TRBV5-6	14	TRBJ1-2	CASSSPGQGYGYTF	TGTGCCAGCAGCTCCCCGGGACAGGGATATGGCTACACCTTC
TRBD1	once	TRBV6-6	15	TRBJ1-5	CASQRDRASNQPQHF	TGTGCCAGCCAAAGGGACAGAGCTAGCAATCAGCCCCAGCATTTT
NA	NA	TRBV6-5	14	TRBJ1-5	CASTPGISNQPQHF	TGTGCCAGCACGCCCGGCATAAGCAATCAGCCCCAGCATTTT
TRBD2	NA	TRBV5-1	17	TRBJ2-7	CASSLWASGRETYEQYF	TGCGCCAGCAGCTTGTGGGCTAGCGGGAGGGAGACCTACGAGCAGTACTTC
TRBD2	NA	TRBV5-1	15	TRBJ2-7	CASRGGKGVTYEQYF	TGCGCCAGCCGCGGGGGGAAGGGGGTGACCTACGAGCAGTACTTC
TRBD1	once	TRBV5-4	14	TRBJ2-5	CASSLNTGGETQYF	TGTGCCAGCAGCTTGAATACAGGGGGGGAGACCCAGTACTTC
NA	NA	TRBV7-8	16	TRBJ1-2	CASSSVGRKANYGYTF	TGTGCCAGCAGCTCCGTTGGACGGAAAGCTAACTATGGCTACACCTTC
NA	once	TRBV5-1	16	TRBJ1-2	CASSREVTPRFSGYTF	TGCGCCAGCAGCCGGGAGGTTACTCCCCGCTTCTCTGGCTACACCTTC
NA	NA	TRBV19	15	TRBJ2-1	CASNRGRSSYNEQFF	TGTGCCAGTAACAGAGGGAGGAGCTCCTACAATGAGCAGTTCTTC
NA	NA	TRBV6-2/TRBV6-3	13	TRBJ1-5	CASSYTTPRPQHF	TGTGCCAGCAGTTACACGACACCGCGGCCCCAGCATTTT
TRBD1	NA	TRBV11-3	15	TRBJ1-3	CASSPGQGPGNTIYF	TGTGCCAGCAGCCCGGGACAGGGACCTGGAAACACCATATATTTT
NA	once	TRBV7-9	12	TRBJ2-7	CASSLIVYEQYF	TGTGCCAGCAGCTTAATAGTCTACGAGCAGTACTTC
TRBD1	NA	TRBV11-2	15	TRBJ1-4	CASSRPGQGGEKLFF	TGTGCCAGCAGCCGTCCGGGACAGGGAGGCGAAAAACTGTTTTTT
TRBD1	NA	TRBV30	13	TRBJ1-2	CAFKGPGQGSYTF	TGTGCCTTTAAGGGCCCGGGACAGGGGAGCTACACCTTC
NA	few	TRBV5-4	15	TRBJ1-6	CASSLVGQLNSPLHF	TGTGCCAGCAGCTTGGTAGGGCAGTTAAATTCACCCCTCCACTTT